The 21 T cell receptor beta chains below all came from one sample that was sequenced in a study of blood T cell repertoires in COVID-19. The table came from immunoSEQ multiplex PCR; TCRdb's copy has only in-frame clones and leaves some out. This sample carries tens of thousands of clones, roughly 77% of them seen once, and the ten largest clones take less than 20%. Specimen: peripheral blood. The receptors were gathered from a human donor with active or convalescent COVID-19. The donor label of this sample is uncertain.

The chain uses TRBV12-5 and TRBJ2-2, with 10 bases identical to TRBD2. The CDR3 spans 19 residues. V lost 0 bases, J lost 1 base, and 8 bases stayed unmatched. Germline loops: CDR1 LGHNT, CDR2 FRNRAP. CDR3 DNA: TGTGCTAGTGGTTTGGTAAAAAGCGGGAGGGGACTGAACACCGGGGAGCTGTTTTTT. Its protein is CASGLVKSGRGLNTGELFF. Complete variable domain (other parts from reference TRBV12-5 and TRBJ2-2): DARVTQTPRHKVTEMGQEVTMRCQPILGHNTVFWYRQTMMQGLELLAYFRNRAPLDDSGMPKDRFSAEMPDATLATLKIQPSEPRDSAVYFCASGLVKSGRGLNTGELFFGEGSRLTVL.

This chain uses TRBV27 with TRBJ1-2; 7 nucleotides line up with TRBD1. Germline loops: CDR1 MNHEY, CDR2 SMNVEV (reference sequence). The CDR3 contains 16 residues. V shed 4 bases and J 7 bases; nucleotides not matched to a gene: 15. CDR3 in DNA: TGTGCCAGCAGTTCCGGGCAGGGGGGCGGCTACGGTGGCTACACCTTC. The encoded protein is CASSSGQGGGYGGYTF.

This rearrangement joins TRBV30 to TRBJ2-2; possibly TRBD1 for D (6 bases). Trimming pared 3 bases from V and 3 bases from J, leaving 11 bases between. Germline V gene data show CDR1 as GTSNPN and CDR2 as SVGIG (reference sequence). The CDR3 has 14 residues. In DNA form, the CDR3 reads TGTGCCTGGAGAACACAGGGTGACACCGGGGAGCTGTTTTTT. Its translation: CAWRTQGDTGELFF.

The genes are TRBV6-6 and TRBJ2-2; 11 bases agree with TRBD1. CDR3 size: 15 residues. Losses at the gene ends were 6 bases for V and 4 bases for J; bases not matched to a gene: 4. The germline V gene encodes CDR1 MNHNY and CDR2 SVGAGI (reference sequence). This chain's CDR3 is CASRAGTGGTGELFF. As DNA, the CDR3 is TGTGCCAGCAGGGCCGGGACAGGGGGCACCGGGGAGCTGTTTTTT.

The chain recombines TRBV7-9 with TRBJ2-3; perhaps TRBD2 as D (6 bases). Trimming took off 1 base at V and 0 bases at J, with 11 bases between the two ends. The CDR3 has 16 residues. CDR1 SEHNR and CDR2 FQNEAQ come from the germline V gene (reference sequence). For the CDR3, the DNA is TGTGCCAGCAGCTTAGAGCGGGCTTTAAGCACAGATACGCAGTATTTT. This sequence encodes CASSLERALSTDTQYF. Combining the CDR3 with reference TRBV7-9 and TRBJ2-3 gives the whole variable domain DTGVSQNPRHKITKRGQNVTFRCDPISEHNRLYWYRQTLGQGPEFLTYFQNEAQLEKSRLLSDRFSAERPKGSFSTLEIQRTEQGDSAMYLCASSLERALSTDTQYFGPGTRLTVL.

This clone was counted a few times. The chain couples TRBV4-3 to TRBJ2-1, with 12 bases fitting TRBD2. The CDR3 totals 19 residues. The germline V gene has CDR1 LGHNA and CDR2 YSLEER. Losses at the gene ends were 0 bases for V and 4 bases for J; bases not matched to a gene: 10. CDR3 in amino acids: CASSQETSGGIHAYNEQFF. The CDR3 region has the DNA TGCGCCAGCAGCCAAGAGACTAGCGGGGGCATTCATGCTTACAATGAGCAGTTCTTC.

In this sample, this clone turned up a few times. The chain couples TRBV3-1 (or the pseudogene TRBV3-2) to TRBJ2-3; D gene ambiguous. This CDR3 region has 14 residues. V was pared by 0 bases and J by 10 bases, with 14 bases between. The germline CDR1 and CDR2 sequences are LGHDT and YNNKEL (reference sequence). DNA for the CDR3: TGTGCCAGCAGCCAAGAATCCCTCTCGGTCCCGCAGTATTTT. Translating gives CASSQESLSVPQYF.

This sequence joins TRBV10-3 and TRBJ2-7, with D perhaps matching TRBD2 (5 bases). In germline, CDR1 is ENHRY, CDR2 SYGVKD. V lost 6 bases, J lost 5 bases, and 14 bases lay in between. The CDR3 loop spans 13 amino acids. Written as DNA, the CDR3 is TGTGCCATCAGGTCTGCGGGTTTCGACGAGCAGTACTTC. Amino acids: CAIRSAGFDEQYF.

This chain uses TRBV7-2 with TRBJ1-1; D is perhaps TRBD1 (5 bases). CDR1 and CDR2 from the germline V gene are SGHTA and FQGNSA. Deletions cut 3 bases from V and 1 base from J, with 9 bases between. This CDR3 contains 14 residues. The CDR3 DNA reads TGTGCCAGCAGCTTTGTCCAGGGGAACACTGAAGCTTTCTTT. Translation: CASSFVQGNTEAFF.

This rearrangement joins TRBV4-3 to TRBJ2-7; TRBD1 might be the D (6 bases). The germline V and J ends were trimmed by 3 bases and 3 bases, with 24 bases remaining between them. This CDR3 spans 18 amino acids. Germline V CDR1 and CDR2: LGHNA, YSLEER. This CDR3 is CASSQRAIGQSAFYEQYF. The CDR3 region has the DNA TGCGCCAGCAGCCAGAGAGCTATCGGACAGAGTGCGTTCTACGAGCAGTACTTC.

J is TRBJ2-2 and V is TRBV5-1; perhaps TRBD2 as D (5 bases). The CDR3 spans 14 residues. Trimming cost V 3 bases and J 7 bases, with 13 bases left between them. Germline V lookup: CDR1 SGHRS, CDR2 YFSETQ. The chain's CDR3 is CASSSRTGGGELFF. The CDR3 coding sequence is TGCGCCAGCAGCTCACGGACTGGAGGCGGGGAGCTGTTTTTT.

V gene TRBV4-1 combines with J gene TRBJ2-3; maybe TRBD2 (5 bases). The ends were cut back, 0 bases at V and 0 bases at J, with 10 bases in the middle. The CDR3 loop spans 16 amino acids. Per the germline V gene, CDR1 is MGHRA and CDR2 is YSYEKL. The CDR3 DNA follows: TGCGCCAGCAGCCAAGACGGCGGGTCTAGCACAGATACGCAGTATTTT. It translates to CASSQDGGSSTDTQYF.

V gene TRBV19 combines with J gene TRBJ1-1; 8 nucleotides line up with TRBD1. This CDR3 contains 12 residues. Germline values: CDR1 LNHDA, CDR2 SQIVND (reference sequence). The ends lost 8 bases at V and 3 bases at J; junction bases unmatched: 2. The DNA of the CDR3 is TGTGCCAGTGGACAGGGTCACACTGAAGCTTTCTTT. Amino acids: CASGQGHTEAFF. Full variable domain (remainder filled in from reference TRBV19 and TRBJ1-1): DGGITQSPKYLFRKEGQNVTLSCEQNLNHDAMYWYRQDPGQGLRLIYYSQIVNDFQKGDIAEGYSVSREKKESFPLTVTSAQKNPTAFYLCASGQGHTEAFFGQGTRLTVV.

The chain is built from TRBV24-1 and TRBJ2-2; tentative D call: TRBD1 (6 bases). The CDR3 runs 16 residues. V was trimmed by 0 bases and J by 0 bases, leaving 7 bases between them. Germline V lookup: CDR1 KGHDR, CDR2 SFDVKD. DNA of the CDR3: TGTGCCACCAGTGATTTGGGACAGACGAACACCGGGGAGCTGTTTTTT. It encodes CATSDLGQTNTGELFF.

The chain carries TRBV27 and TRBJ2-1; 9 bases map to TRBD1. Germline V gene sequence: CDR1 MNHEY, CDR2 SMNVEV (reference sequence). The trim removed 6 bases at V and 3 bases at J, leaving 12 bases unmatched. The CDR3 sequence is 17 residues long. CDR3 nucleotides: TGTGCCAGCAGACCCAACCCGGGACAGGGAAGCTACAATGAGCAGTTCTTC. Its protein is CASRPNPGQGSYNEQFF.

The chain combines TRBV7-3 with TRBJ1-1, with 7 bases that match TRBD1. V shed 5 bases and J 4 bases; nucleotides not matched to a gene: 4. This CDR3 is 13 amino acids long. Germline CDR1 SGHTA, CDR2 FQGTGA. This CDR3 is CASSVGQVTEAFF. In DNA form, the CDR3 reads TGTGCCAGCAGCGTAGGACAGGTCACTGAAGCTTTCTTT.

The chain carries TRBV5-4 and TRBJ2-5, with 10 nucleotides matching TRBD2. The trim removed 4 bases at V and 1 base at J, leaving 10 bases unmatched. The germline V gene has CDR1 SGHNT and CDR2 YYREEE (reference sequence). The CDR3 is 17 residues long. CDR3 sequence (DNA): TGTGCCAGCAGCCCCGGACTAGCGGTAAACACCCAAGAGACCCAGTACTTC. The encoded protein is CASSPGLAVNTQETQYF.

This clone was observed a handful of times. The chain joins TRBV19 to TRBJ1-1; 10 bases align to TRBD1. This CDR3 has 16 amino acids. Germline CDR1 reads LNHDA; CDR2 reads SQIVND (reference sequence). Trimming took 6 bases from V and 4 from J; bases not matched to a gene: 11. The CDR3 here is CASRSSRDRGFTEAFF. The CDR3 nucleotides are TGTGCCAGTAGATCCTCCCGGGACAGGGGTTTCACTGAAGCTTTCTTT.

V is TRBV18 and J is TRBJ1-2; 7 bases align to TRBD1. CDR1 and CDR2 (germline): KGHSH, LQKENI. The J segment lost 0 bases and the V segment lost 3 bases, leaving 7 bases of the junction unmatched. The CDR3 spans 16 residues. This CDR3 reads CASSPADRPTNYGYTF. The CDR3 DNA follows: TGTGCCAGCTCACCGGCGGACAGGCCCACTAACTATGGCTACACCTTC.

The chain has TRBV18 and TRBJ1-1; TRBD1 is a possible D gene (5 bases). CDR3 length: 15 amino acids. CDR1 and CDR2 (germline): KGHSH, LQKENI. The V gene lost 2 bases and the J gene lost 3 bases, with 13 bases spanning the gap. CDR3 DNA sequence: TGTGCCAGCTCACCATTTACAGGCCGGGACACTGAAGCTTTCTTT. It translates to CASSPFTGRDTEAFF.

CDR3 loop: CASSLANNYGYTF. CDR3 coding DNA: TGTGCCAGCAGCTTGGCTAATAACTATGGCTACACCTTC. The chain is built from TRBV5-8 and TRBJ1-2; D uncertain. Germline CDR1 reads SGHTS; CDR2 reads YDEGEE. Trimming left V 0 bases short and J 1 base short, with 4 bases between. There are 13 residues in the CDR3.